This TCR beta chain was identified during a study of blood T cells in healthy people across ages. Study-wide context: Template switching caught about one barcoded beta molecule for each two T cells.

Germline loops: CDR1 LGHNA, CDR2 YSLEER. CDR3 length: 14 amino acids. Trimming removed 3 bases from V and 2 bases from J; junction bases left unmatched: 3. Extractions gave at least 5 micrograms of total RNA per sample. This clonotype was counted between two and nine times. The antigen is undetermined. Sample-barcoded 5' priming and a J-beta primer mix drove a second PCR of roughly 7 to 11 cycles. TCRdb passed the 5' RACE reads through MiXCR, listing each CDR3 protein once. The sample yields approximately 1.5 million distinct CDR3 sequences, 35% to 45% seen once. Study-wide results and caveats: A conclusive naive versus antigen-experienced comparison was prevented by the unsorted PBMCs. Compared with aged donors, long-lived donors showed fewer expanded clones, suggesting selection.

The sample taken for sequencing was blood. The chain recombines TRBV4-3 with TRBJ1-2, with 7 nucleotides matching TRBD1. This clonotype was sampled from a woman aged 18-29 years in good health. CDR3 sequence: CASSQSDRNYGYTF. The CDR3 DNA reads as TGCGCCAGCAGCCAGTCGGACAGGAACTATGGCTACACCTTC.